The clone carrying this TCR beta chain was counted only a few times. Its antigen remains unknown. Since all of the isolated RNA was reverse transcribed, expressed TCRB transcripts were what got sequenced. Profiling relied on immunoSEQ multiplex PCR, and the TCRdb table lists in-frame clones only, not all of them. This table holds roughly 260,000 clones, under 13% found once. The sample comes from a study of beta chain features in type 1 diabetes. Whole-study results and caveats: Among all four CD4+ subsets, Type 1 diabetes patients had TCRB CDR3s that were moderately but significantly shorter.

This CDR3 spans 14 amino acids. Germline values: CDR1 SNHLY, CDR2 FYNNEI. Sequenced sample: naive CD4+ T cells from blood. The TCR originated in a young man with type 1 diabetes. The gene calls are TRBV2 and TRBJ2-5; D might be TRBD1 (6 bases). The assigned J gene may be wrong: the sequence end matches TRBJ2-7 better. DNA of the CDR3: TGTGCCAGCAGTGAGCTAGGACAGAACTACGAGCAGTACTTC. Translating gives CASSELGQNYEQYF.